Listed below are T cell receptor beta chains from one sample, sequenced in a study of cytomegalovirus exposure and HLA in healthy donors. The assay was immunoSEQ multiplex PCR, and TCRdb's table has in-frame clones only and misses some. The repertoire consists of 150,000 to 200,000 clones, with under 80% occurring once and the leading ten covering roughly 3%. The sample comprised PBMCs. These receptors originate from a female donor in good health and CMV-seronegative. CDR3s include the opening cysteine and the closing phenylalanine or tryptophan. The D gene is left open where the match is weak. Size values are once, few and many counts, or a class for expanded clones, and some rows have none.

clone_size: -; v_call: TRBV11-3; d_call: TRBD2; j_call: TRBJ2-2; cdr3_nt: TGTGCCAGCAGCTTAACCCGGGGGGAGACCGGGGAGCTGTTTTTT; cdr3_aa: CASSLTRGETGELFF
clone_size: -; v_call: TRBV7-2; d_call: TRBD1; j_call: TRBJ1-5; cdr3_nt: TGTGCCAGCAGCCGTGACAGGGCGGGCCAGCCCCAGCATTTT; cdr3_aa: CASSRDRAGQPQHF
clone_size: -; v_call: TRBV5-1; d_call: TRBD2; j_call: TRBJ2-7; cdr3_nt: TGCGCCAGCAGCTTGGCAGCCAGCGGGAGAGGCTACGAGCAGTACTTC; cdr3_aa: CASSLAASGRGYEQYF
clone_size: -; v_call: TRBV15; d_call: TRBD1; j_call: TRBJ1-3; cdr3_nt: TGTGCCACCAGCAGAGGGGGACAGGACTCTGGAAACACCATATATTTT; cdr3_aa: CATSRGGQDSGNTIYF
clone_size: few; v_call: TRBV30; d_call: -; j_call: TRBJ2-3; cdr3_nt: TGTGCCTGCCGCTGGGGGGGCACAGATACGCAGTATTTT; cdr3_aa: CACRWGGTDTQYF
clone_size: -; v_call: TRBV30; d_call: -; j_call: TRBJ1-1; cdr3_nt: TGTGCCTGGAGTGCTCAGGGTAGCATGAACACTGAGGCTTTCTTT; cdr3_aa: CAWSAQGSMNTEAFF
clone_size: -; v_call: TRBV15; d_call: TRBD1; j_call: TRBJ1-2; cdr3_nt: TGTGCCACCAGCAGAGAACAGGGGGGTTTGAACTATGGCTACACCTTC; cdr3_aa: CATSREQGGLNYGYTF
clone_size: once; v_call: TRBV6-1; d_call: TRBD2; j_call: TRBJ2-5; cdr3_nt: TGTGCCAGCAAGGGACTAGCGGGAGTGTGGGAGACCCAGTACTTC; cdr3_aa: CASKGLAGVWETQYF
clone_size: -; v_call: TRBV18; d_call: TRBD1; j_call: TRBJ2-5; cdr3_nt: TGTGCCAGCTCACCTATTGTGGACAGGGGGGCTTTGTCCCAAGAGACCCAGTACTTC; cdr3_aa: CASSPIVDRGALSQETQYF
clone_size: -; v_call: TRBV7-3; d_call: TRBD2; j_call: TRBJ2-5; cdr3_nt: TGTGCCAGCAGCTTAGCGGGGGGGTACCAAGAGACCCAGTACTTC; cdr3_aa: CASSLAGGYQETQYF
clone_size: -; v_call: TRBV10-3; d_call: TRBD1; j_call: TRBJ1-2; cdr3_nt: TGTGCCATCAGTCCGGGACAGGGTGACTATGGCTACACCTTC; cdr3_aa: CAISPGQGDYGYTF